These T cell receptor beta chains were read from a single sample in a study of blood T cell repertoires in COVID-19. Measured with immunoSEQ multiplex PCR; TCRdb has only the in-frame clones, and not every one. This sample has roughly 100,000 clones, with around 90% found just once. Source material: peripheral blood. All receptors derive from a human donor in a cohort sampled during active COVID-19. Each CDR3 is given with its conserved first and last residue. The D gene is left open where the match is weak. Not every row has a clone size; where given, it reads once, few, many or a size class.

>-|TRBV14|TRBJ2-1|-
CASSQSLQSSSYNEQFF
TGTGCCAGCAGCCAATCTCTCCAGTCCAGCTCCTACAATGAGCAGTTCTTC
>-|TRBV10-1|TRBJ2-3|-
CASSESGVRTDTQYF
TGCGCCAGCAGTGAGTCCGGGGTGAGGACAGATACGCAGTATTTT
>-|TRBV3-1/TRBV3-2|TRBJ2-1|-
CASSRGRDEQFF
TGTGCCAGCAGCCGGGGCCGGGATGAGCAGTTCTTC
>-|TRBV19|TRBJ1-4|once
CASSTTATNEKLFF
TGTGCCAGTAGTACGACAGCAACTAATGAAAAACTGTTTTTT
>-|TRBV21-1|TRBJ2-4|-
CASRGTSGKNIQYF
TGTGCCAGCAGAGGGACTAGCGGAAAAAACATTCAGTACTTC
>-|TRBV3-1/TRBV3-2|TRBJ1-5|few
CASSGRQGQPQHF
TGTGCCAGCAGCGGACGGCAGGGTCAGCCCCAGCATTTT
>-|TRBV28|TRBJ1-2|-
CASSSRPGRGYGYTF
TGTGCCAGCAGTTCCAGACCCGGGCGGGGCTATGGCTACACCTTC
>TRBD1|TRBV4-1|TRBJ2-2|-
CASSRRDSGTGELFF
TGCGCCAGCAGCCGACGGGACAGTGGAACCGGGGAGCTGTTTTTT
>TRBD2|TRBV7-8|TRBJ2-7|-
CASSLDSPAGVPYEQYF
TGTGCCAGCAGCTTAGATTCTCCAGCGGGAGTACCCTACGAGCAGTACTTC
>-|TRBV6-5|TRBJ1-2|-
CASRQGGSYYGYTF
TGTGCCAGCAGACAGGGTGGGAGTTACTATGGCTACACCTTC
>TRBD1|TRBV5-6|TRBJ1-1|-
CASSHRDRGSTEAFF
TGTGCCAGCAGCCACCGGGACAGGGGTTCGACTGAAGCTTTCTTT
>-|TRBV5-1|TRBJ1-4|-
CASSSSNDRLGEKLFF
TGCGCCAGCAGCTCTTCAAATGACAGGTTAGGGGAAAAACTGTTTTTT
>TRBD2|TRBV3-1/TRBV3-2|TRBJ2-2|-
CASSQASGRGTGELFF
TGTGCCAGCAGCCAAGCCAGCGGGAGAGGAACCGGGGAGCTGTTTTTT
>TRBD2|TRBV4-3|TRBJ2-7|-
CASSLQTSGTYEQYF
TGCGCCAGCAGCCTCCAGACTAGCGGGACCTACGAGCAGTACTTC
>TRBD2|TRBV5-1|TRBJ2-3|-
CASSLAYKGLAGAPSTDTQYF
TGCGCCAGCAGCTTGGCCTATAAGGGACTAGCGGGGGCCCCTAGCACAGATACGCAGTATTTT
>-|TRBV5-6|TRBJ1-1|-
CASSYQQLTEAFF
TGTGCCAGCAGCTATCAACAGCTCACTGAAGCTTTCTTT
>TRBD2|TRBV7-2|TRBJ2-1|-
CASSPRGGPYNEQFF
TGTGCCAGCAGCCCTCGGGGGGGCCCCTACAATGAGCAGTTCTTC
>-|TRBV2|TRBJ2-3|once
CASMLQGRTDTQYF
TGTGCCAGCATGTTACAGGGTCGCACAGATACGCAGTATTTT
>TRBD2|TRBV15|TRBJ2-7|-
CATSREVPVYAGGPGEQYF
TGTGCCACCAGCAGAGAGGTCCCGGTGTATGCGGGAGGGCCGGGGGAGCAGTACTTC
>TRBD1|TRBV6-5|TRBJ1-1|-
CASSYVGQGVNTEAFF
TGTGCCAGCAGTTACGTAGGACAGGGGGTGAACACTGAAGCTTTCTTT
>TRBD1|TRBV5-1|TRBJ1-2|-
CASSFRQGNNYGYTF
TGCGCCAGCAGCTTTCGACAGGGGAATAACTATGGCTACACCTTC
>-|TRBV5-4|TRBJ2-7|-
CASSLAAGPYEQYF
TGTGCCAGCAGCTTGGCGGCAGGCCCCTACGAGCAGTACTTC